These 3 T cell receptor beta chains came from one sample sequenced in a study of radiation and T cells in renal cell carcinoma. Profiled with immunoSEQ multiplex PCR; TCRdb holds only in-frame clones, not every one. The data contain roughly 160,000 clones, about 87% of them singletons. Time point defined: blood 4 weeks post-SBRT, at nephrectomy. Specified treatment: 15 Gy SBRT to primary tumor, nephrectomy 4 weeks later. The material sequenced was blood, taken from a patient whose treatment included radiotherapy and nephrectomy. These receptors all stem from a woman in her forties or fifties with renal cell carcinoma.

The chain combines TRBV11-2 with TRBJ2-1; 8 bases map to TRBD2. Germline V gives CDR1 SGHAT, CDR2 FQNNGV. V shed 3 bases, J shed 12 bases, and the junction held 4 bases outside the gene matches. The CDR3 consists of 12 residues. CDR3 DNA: TGTGCCAGCAGCTTCCGGGGGGGCGGGCAGTTCTTC. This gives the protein CASSFRGGGQFF.

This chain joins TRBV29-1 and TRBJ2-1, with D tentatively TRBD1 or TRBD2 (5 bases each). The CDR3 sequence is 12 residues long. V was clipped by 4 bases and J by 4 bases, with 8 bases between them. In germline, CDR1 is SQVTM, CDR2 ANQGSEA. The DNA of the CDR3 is TGCAGCGTTGGGGACGGTTACAATGAGCAGTTCTTC. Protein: CSVGDGYNEQFF.

The CDR3 DNA reads as TGTGCCATCAGTGAGGTCGGACAGGCTCACAGTGGCTACACCTTC. Translated: CAISEVGQAHSGYTF. The chain is built from TRBV10-3 and TRBJ1-2; 7 bases are a match to TRBD1. This CDR3 has 15 amino acids. The germline CDR1 and CDR2 sequences are ENHRY and SYGVKD. The trim removed 2 bases at V and 7 bases at J, leaving 10 bases unmatched.